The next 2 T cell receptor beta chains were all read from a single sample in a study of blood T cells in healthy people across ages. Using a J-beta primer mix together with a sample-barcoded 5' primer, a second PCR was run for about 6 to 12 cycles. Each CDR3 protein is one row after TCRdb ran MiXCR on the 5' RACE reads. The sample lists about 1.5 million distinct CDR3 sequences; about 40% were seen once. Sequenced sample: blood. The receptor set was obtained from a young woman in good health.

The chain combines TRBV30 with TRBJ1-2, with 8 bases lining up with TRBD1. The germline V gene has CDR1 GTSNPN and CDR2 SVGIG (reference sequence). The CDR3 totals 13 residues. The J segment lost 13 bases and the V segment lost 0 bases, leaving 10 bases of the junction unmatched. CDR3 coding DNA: TGTGCCTGGAGTGTAGCACAGGGGGGGATCTCCACCTTC. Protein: CAWSVAQGGISTF.

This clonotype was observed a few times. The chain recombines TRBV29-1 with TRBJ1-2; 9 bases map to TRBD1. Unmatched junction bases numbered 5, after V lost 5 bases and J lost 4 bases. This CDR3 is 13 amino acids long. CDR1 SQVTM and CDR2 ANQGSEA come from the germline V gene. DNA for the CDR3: TGCAGCGTTACGACAGGGGGTGGCTATGGCTACACCTTC. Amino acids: CSVTTGGGYGYTF.